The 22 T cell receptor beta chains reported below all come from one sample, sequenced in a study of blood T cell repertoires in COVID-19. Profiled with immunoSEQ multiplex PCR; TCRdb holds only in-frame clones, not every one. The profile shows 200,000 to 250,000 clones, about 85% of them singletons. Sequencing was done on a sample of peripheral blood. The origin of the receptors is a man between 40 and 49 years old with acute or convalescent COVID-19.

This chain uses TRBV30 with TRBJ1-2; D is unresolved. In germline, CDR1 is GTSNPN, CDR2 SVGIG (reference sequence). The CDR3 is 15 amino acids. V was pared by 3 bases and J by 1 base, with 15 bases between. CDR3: CAWRLAGSVNYGYTF. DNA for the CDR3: TGTGCCTGGAGACTGGCGGGGTCCGTTAACTATGGCTACACCTTC.

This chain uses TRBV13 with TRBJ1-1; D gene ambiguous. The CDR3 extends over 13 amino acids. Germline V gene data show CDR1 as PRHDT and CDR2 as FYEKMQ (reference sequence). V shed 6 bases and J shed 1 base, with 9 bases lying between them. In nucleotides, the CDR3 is TGTGCCAGCAGATATGACACGAACACTGAAGCTTTCTTT. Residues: CASRYDTNTEAFF.

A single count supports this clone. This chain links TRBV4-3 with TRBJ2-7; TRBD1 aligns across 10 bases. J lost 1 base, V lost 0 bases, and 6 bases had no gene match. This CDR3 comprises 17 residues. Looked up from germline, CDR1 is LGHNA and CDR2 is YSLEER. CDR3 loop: CASSQDAGDRGSYEQYF. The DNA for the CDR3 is TGCGCCAGCAGCCAAGATGCGGGGGACAGGGGTTCCTACGAGCAGTACTTC.

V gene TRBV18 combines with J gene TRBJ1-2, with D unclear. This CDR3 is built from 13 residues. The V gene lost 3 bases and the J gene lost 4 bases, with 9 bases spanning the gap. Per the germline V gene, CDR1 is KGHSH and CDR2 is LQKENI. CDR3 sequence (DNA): TGTGCCAGCTCACCGACACCGGCCTATGGCTACACCTTC. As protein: CASSPTPAYGYTF.

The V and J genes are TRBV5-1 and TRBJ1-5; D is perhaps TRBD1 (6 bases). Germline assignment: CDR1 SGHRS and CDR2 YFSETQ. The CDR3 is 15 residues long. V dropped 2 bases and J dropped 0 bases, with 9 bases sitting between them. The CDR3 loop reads CASSFTGNSNQPQHF. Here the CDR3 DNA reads TGCGCCAGCAGCTTCACAGGGAATAGCAATCAGCCCCAGCATTTT.

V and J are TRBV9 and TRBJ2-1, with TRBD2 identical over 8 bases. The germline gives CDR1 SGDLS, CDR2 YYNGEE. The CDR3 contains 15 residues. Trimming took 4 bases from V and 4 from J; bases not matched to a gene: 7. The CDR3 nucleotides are TGTGCCAGCAGCACCCGGGGGGGGCCTTACAATGAGCAGTTCTTC. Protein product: CASSTRGGPYNEQFF.

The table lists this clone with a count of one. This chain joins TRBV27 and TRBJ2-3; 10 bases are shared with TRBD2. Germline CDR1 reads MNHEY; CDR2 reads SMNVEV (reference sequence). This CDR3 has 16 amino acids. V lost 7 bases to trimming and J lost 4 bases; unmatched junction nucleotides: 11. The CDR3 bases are TGTGCCAGCACTCCCCGGACAGCGGGGGGGGCAGATACGCAGTATTTT. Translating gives CASTPRTAGGADTQYF.

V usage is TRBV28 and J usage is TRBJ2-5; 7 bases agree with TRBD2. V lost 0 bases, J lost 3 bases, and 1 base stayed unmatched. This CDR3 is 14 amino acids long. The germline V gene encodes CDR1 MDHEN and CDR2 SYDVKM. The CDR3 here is CASSLWGGEETQYF. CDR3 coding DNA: TGTGCCAGCAGTTTATGGGGGGGGGAAGAGACCCAGTACTTC.

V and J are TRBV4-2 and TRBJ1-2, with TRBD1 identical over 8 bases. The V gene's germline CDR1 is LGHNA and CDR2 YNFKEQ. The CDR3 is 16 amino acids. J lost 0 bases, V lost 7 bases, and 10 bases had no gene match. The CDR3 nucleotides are TGTGCCAGCAACACGTTAGGGACAGGAGCTAACTATGGCTACACCTTC. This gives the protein CASNTLGTGANYGYTF.

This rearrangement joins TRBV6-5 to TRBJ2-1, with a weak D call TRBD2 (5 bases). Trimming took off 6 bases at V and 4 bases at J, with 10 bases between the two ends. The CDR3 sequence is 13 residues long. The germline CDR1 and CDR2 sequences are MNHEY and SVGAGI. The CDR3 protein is CASSGGQYNEQFF. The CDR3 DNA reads TGTGCCAGCAGCGGCGGGCAGTACAATGAGCAGTTCTTC.

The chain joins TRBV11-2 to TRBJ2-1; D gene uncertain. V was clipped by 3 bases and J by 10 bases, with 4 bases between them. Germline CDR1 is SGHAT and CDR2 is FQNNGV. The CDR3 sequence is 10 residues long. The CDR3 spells CASSFVEQFF. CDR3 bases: TGTGCCAGCAGCTTCGTCGAGCAGTTCTTC.

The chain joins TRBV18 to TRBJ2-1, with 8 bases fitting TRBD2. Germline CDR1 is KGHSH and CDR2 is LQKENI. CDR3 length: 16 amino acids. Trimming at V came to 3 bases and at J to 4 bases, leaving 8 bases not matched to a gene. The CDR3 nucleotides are TGTGCCAGCTCACCCCCCTCGTCGGGGGGGTACAATGAGCAGTTCTTC. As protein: CASSPPSSGGYNEQFF.

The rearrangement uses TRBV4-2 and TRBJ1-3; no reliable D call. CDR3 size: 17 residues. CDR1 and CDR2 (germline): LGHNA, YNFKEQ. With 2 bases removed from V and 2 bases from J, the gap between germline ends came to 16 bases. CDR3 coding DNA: TGTGCCAGCAGCCAAACCGGACTGTTAAGTGCTGGAAACACCATATATTTT. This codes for CASSQTGLLSAGNTIYF.

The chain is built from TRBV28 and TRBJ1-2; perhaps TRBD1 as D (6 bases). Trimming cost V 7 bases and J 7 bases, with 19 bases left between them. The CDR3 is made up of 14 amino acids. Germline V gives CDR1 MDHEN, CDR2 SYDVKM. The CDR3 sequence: CASISQGERGGYTF. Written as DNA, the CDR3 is TGTGCCAGCATCTCACAGGGAGAGAGGGGTGGCTACACCTTC.

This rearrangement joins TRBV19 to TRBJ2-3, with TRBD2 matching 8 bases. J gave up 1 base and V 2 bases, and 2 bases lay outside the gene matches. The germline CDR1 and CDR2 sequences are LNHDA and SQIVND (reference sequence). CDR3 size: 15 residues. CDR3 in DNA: TGTGCCAGTAGTATATCAGCGGGGGGCACAGATACGCAGTATTTT. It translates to CASSISAGGTDTQYF.

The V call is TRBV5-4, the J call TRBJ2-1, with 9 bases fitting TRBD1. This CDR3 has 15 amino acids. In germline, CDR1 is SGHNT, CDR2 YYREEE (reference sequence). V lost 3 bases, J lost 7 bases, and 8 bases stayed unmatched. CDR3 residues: CASSSATDRGNEQFF. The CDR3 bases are TGTGCCAGCAGCTCAGCGACGGACAGGGGTAATGAGCAGTTCTTC.

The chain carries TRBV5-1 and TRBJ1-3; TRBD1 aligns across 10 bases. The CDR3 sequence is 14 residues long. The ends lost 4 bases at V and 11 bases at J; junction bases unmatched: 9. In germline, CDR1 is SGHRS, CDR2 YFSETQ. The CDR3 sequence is CASSQGQGTPSIYF. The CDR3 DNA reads TGCGCCAGCAGCCAGGGACAGGGGACTCCGTCCATATATTTT.

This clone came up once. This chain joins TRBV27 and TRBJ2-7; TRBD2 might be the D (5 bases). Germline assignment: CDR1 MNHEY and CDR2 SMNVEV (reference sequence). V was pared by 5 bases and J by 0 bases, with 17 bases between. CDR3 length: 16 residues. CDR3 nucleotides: TGTGCCAGCAGTCTCACGGCGGGCACATCCTCCTACGAGCAGTACTTC. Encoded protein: CASSLTAGTSSYEQYF.

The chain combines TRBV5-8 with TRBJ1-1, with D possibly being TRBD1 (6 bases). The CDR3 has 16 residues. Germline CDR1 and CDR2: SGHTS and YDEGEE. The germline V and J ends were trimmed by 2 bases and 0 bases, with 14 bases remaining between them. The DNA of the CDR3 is TGTGCCAGCAGCTTTACCGGGACACCCTTGAACACTGAAGCTTTCTTT. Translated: CASSFTGTPLNTEAFF.

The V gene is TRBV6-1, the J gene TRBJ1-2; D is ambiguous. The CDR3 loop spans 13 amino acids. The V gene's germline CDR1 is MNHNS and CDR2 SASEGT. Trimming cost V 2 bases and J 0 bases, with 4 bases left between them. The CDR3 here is CASSEPANYGYTF. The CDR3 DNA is TGTGCCAGCAGTGAACCAGCTAACTATGGCTACACCTTC.

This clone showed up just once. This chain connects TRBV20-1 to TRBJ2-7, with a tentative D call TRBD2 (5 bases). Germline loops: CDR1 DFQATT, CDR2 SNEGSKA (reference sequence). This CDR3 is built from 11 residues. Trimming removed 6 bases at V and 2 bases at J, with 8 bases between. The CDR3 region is CSAGSTYEQYF. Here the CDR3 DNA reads TGCAGTGCGGGGAGCACCTACGAGCAGTACTTC.

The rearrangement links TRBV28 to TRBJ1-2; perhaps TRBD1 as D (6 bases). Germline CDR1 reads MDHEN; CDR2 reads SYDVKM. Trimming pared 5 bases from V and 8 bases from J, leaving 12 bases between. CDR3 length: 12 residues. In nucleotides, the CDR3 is TGTGCCAGCAGTGAAGGGACACTCGGCTACACCTTC. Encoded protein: CASSEGTLGYTF.